This is a list of T cell receptor beta chains from one sample in a study of glioma-infiltrating T cells after dendritic cell vaccination. Sequenced by immunoSEQ multiplex PCR; TCRdb stores in-frame clones only, minus some. This repertoire shows about 24,000 clones, over 85% found once; its top ten account for less than 3%. Sequencing was performed on blood, taken after dendritic cell vaccination. The receptors derive from a human donor with glioblastoma. CDR3s include the opening cysteine and the closing phenylalanine or tryptophan. A D gene is named only where the DNA matches it firmly. Clone size appears in some rows only: once, few, many, or a class for an expanded clone.

>.|TRBD2|TRBV7-9|TRBJ2-3
TGTGCCAGCAGCGTGTCGGGGCGGGGGGGAGCAGATACGCAGTATTTT
CASSVSGRGGADTQYF
>.|TRBD1|TRBV7-6|TRBJ1-3
TGTGCCAGCAGCTTAGTTTCGGGACAGGGAATAGGAACTGGAAACACCATATATTTT
CASSLVSGQGIGTGNTIYF
>.|.|TRBV6-1|TRBJ1-4
TGTGCCAGCAGTGAAGGGGGAGGGGCCGGCAATGAAAAACTGTTTTTT
CASSEGGGAGNEKLFF
>.|TRBD1|TRBV19|TRBJ1-6
TGTGCCAGTAGCCAGACAGGGGATTATTCACCCCTCCACTTT
CASSQTGDYSPLHF
>once|TRBD2|TRBV4-2|TRBJ2-5
TGTGCCAGCAGCCAAAACCCGGGACTAGCGGGGAGGGTCGGAAAGACCCAGTACTTC
CASSQNPGLAGRVGKTQYF
>.|TRBD1|TRBV15|TRBJ1-6
TGTGCCACCAGCAGGGGGGACAGAAATTCACCCCTCCACTTT
CATSRGDRNSPLHF
>.|.|TRBV6-6|TRBJ1-1
TGTGCCAGCATCCCTTCGATAGGACAACTGAACACTGAAGCTTTCTTT
CASIPSIGQLNTEAFF
>.|.|TRBV11-2|TRBJ2-1
TGTGCCAGCAGCTTAGGGCAGAACAATGAGCAGTTCTTC
CASSLGQNNEQFF
>.|TRBD2|TRBV5-1|TRBJ2-5
TGCGCCAGCAGCTTGGGTCAACTAGCGGGGGCCCAAGAGACCCAGTACTTC
CASSLGQLAGAQETQYF
>.|.|TRBV5-1|TRBJ1-2
TGCGCCAGCAGCTTGACAGGGATCTATGGCTACACCTTC
CASSLTGIYGYTF
>.|TRBD1|TRBV6-1|TRBJ2-7
TGTGCCAGCAGTGAAATTGGGACAGGTCGGTTTTTCTACGAGCAGTACTTC
CASSEIGTGRFFYEQYF
>.|TRBD2|TRBV20-1|TRBJ2-1
TGCAGTGCGCGAGCGGGGACTGAGCAGTTCTTC
CSARAGTEQFF
>.|.|TRBV5-4|TRBJ1-1
TGTGCCAGCAGCTTTGGGCAGAGGGTGAGTGAAGCTTTCTTT
CASSFGQRVSEAFF
>.|.|TRBV7-2|TRBJ2-1
TGTGCCAGCAGTTCAGACGGGGACAATGAGCAGTTCTTC
CASSSDGDNEQFF
>.|.|TRBV10-1|TRBJ1-3
TGCGCCAGCAGTGAGTCGCCAGGCCCCGCTGGAAACACCATATATTTT
CASSESPGPAGNTIYF
>once|.|TRBV19|TRBJ1-6
TGTGCCAGTAGGCAGGGAGGATCCTATAATTCCCCCCTCCACTTT
CASRQGGSYNSPLHF
>.|.|TRBV5-1|TRBJ1-2
TGCGCCAGCAGCTTGGGTGGGGGCAGGAGAAACTATGGCTACACCTTC
CASSLGGGRRNYGYTF
>.|.|TRBV15|TRBJ1-1
TGTGCCACCAGCAGACCCTACAGGGACGGTGAAGCTTTCTTT
CATSRPYRDGEAFF
>.|TRBD1|TRBV6-1|TRBJ1-3
TGTGCCAGCAGTGGGACAGGTGCTGGAAACACCATATATTTT
CASSGTGAGNTIYF
>once|.|TRBV15|TRBJ2-2
TGTGCCACCGGCGTCGGACAGCAGACCGGGGAGCTGTTTTTT
CATGVGQQTGELFF
>.|.|TRBV5-8|TRBJ1-2
TGTGCCAGCAGCTTCGCAGGTTCCCTGGCTTCCACCTTC
CASSFAGSLASTF
>.|TRBD1|TRBV6-4|TRBJ1-1
TGTGCCAGCAGTGAAACCCCGGGGTCGGAGGGGGCGCCCACTGAAGCTTTCTTT
CASSETPGSEGAPTEAFF
>.|TRBD2|TRBV7-2|TRBJ2-3
TGTGCCAGCAGCCTAGCGACTAGCCATTCGGGTACGCAGTATTTT
CASSLATSHSGTQYF
>.|.|TRBV7-9|TRBJ1-1
TGTGCCAGCAGCTTGAGTACTGGACAGAACGAAGCTTTCTTT
CASSLSTGQNEAFF
>.|.|TRBV7-8|TRBJ2-3
TGTGCCAGCAGCCGCCGGGCAAGGGGTCTAGACGGAGATACGCAGTATTTT
CASSRRARGLDGDTQYF
>.|.|TRBV29-1|TRBJ1-1
TGCAGCGTTGGAGGCCCCGGAGGTGAAGCTTTCTTT
CSVGGPGGEAFF
>.|TRBD1|TRBV7-8|TRBJ1-5
TGTGCCAGCAGCACGACAGGGGCGGGAAATCAGCCCCAGCATTTT
CASSTTGAGNQPQHF
>.|.|TRBV18|TRBJ2-3
TGTGCCAGCTCACACCTGCCGGTGGGGGACTCAGATACGCAGTATTTT
CASSHLPVGDSDTQYF
>.|TRBD2|TRBV5-6|TRBJ2-1
TGTGCCAGCAGCCAATTCTCTAGCGGGGACTACAATGAGCAGTTCTTC
CASSQFSSGDYNEQFF
>.|.|TRBV7-2|TRBJ2-3
TGTGCCAGCAGCTTATTTTCGGGGGGCCGGGAAGATACGCAGTATTTT
CASSLFSGGREDTQYF